Listed below are T cell receptor beta chains from one sample, sequenced in a study of cytomegalovirus exposure and HLA in healthy donors. TCRdb's table, derived via immunoSEQ multiplex PCR, lists solely in-frame clones and lacks some. The table shows 82,000 or so clones, with about 92% occurring only once. Sample: PBMCs. These receptors were collected from a man aged 18 to 29 in good health and CMV-seronegative. Both conserved end residues are part of each CDR3. D genes are given only for firm matches. Rows give clone size only sometimes, using once, few, many, or a class for an expanded clone.

v_call	d_call	clone_size	j_call	cdr3_aa	cdr3_nt
TRBV18	TRBD1	.	TRBJ2-3	CASSPTGTGPTDTQYF	TGTGCCAGCTCGCCTACCGGGACAGGGCCCACAGATACGCAGTATTTT
TRBV2	TRBD2	.	TRBJ2-5	CASTPRLAGQETQYF	TGTGCCAGCACTCCCAGACTAGCGGGGCAAGAGACCCAGTACTTC
TRBV6-5	.	.	TRBJ2-2	CASSVIITGELFF	TGTGCCAGCAGTGTAATTATTACCGGGGAGCTGTTTTTT
TRBV27	.	.	TRBJ1-3	CASSLTTGNTIYF	TGTGCCAGCAGTTTAACTACTGGAAACACCATATATTTT
TRBV11-3	TRBD1	.	TRBJ2-7	CASSWGQGYDEQYF	TGTGCCAGCAGCTGGGGACAGGGGTACGACGAGCAGTACTTC
TRBV27	.	.	TRBJ2-3	CASSFLGADTQYF	TGTGCCAGCAGTTTCCTGGGCGCAGATACGCAGTATTTT
TRBV7-7	TRBD2	.	TRBJ2-5	CASSLAGGGETQYF	TGTGCTAGCAGCCTAGCGGGAGGTGGAGAGACCCAGTACTTC
TRBV4-1	TRBD2	.	TRBJ2-1	CASSSQALAGAISSYNEQFF	TGCGCCAGCAGCTCCCAAGCACTAGCGGGGGCTATTAGCTCCTACAATGAGCAGTTCTTC
TRBV2	TRBD2	.	TRBJ2-5	CASRGGVGETQYF	TGTGCCAGCAGGGGAGGGGTCGGCGAGACCCAGTACTTC
TRBV28	.	.	TRBJ1-5	CASSLIVEGARGGPQHF	TGTGCCAGCAGTTTAATAGTCGAAGGGGCAAGAGGCGGGCCCCAGCATTTT
TRBV11-2	.	.	TRBJ1-2	CASSLDRLYGYTF	TGTGCCAGCAGCTTAGACAGACTCTATGGCTACACCTTC
TRBV6-1	.	.	TRBJ1-4	CASSGGTFKATNEKLFF	TGTGCCAGCAGTGGAGGGACTTTCAAAGCAACTAATGAAAAACTGTTTTTT
TRBV13	.	.	TRBJ2-1	CASSPPVSYNEQFF	TGTGCCAGCAGCCCCCCCGTCTCCTACAATGAGCAGTTCTTC
TRBV6-6	.	.	TRBJ1-1	CASSIRGGRNTEAFF	TGTGCCAGCAGCATCCGGGGGGGGAGGAACACTGAAGCTTTCTTT
TRBV10-3	TRBD1	.	TRBJ2-7	CAISGETGATVNEQYF	TGTGCCATCAGTGGGGAGACAGGGGCCACGGTGAACGAGCAGTACTTC
TRBV21-1	.	.	TRBJ2-7	CASSKGSAGGPKYEQYF	TGTGCCAGCAGCAAAGGGTCTGCGGGAGGGCCAAAGTACGAGCAGTACTTC
TRBV5-4	TRBD1	.	TRBJ2-4	CASSKTGIKNIQYF	TGTGCCAGCAGCAAGACAGGGATTAAAAACATTCAGTACTTC
TRBV5-4	.	.	TRBJ2-3	CASSSPGRGQNTQYF	TGTGCCAGCAGCTCCCCTGGGAGAGGGCAGAATACGCAGTATTTT
TRBV27	TRBD2	.	TRBJ2-1	CASSGGSNEQFF	TGTGCCAGCAGCGGGGGGAGTAATGAGCAGTTCTTC
TRBV4-1	.	.	TRBJ2-2	CASLNRAAGELFF	TGCGCCAGCTTAAACAGGGCGGCCGGGGAGCTGTTTTTT
TRBV5-1	.	.	TRBJ2-3	CASSLLVRGQLSTDTQYF	TGCGCCAGCAGCTTGTTAGTTAGAGGACAGCTCAGCACAGATACGCAGTATTTT
TRBV6-5	.	.	TRBJ2-6	CASSYYMANVLTF	TGTGCCAGCAGTTACTACATGGCCAACGTCCTGACTTTC
TRBV2	.	few	TRBJ1-4	CASSAMDSQKLFF	TGTGCCAGCAGTGCTATGGACAGTCAAAAACTGTTTTTT
TRBV29-1	TRBD1	.	TRBJ2-7	CSAGIDRVSHEQYF	TGCAGCGCCGGGATTGACAGGGTCTCCCACGAGCAGTACTTC
TRBV15	.	.	TRBJ2-1	CATSRTALPGEQFF	TGTGCCACCAGCAGAACAGCCCTCCCCGGTGAGCAGTTCTTC
TRBV30	.	.	TRBJ1-3	CAWSGQFTGNTIYF	TGTGCCTGGAGTGGACAGTTCACTGGAAACACCATATATTTT
TRBV9	TRBD1	.	TRBJ2-1	CASSVVGQENNEQFF	TGTGCCAGCAGCGTCGTGGGACAGGAGAACAATGAGCAGTTCTTC
TRBV27	TRBD1	.	TRBJ2-2	CASRLQGAGNTGELFF	TGTGCCAGCAGACTACAGGGGGCTGGGAACACCGGGGAGCTGTTTTTT
TRBV5-6	.	.	TRBJ1-1	CASSLDRLNTEAFF	TGTGCCAGCAGCTTGGACAGACTGAACACTGAAGCTTTCTTT
TRBV6-1	TRBD2	.	TRBJ2-3	CASSATSLSTDTQYF	TGTGCCAGCAGCGCGACTAGCTTAAGCACAGATACGCAGTATTTT
TRBV5-1	.	.	TRBJ1-1	CASNPTGQDTEAFF	TGCGCCAGCAACCCAACCGGACAAGACACTGAAGCTTTCTTT
TRBV7-6	.	.	TRBJ2-4	CASAGSAKNIQYF	TGTGCCAGCGCGGGCTCGGCCAAAAACATTCAGTACTTC
TRBV4-1	.	.	TRBJ2-5	CASSHPRESQETQYF	TGCGCCAGCAGCCACCCACGGGAATCGCAAGAGACCCAGTACTTC
TRBV5-1	TRBD1	.	TRBJ1-2	CASSPGQVYGYTF	TGCGCCAGCAGCCCGGGACAGGTCTATGGCTACACCTTC
TRBV7-9	.	.	TRBJ2-7	CASSLERQGLEQYF	TGTGCCAGCAGCTTAGAGAGGCAGGGTCTCGAGCAGTACTTC
TRBV5-1	.	.	TRBJ1-3	CASSLGSGTGNTIYF	TGCGCCAGCAGCTTGGGGTCCGGTACTGGAAACACCATATATTTT
TRBV28	TRBD1	once	TRBJ2-2	CASSLGQSFNTGELFF	TGTGCCAGCAGCTTGGGACAGAGTTTTAACACCGGGGAGCTGTTTTTT